This TCR beta chain originates from a study of monozygotic twins with inflammatory bowel disease (dated by TCRdb to about 2019). About the study as a whole: The complete study included about 28 monozygotic twin pairs: 19 IBD-discordant Danish pairs and nine German pairs, of which four were IBD-concordant and five were IBD-discordant. The search for disease-associated traits relied mainly on comparing, within discordant pairs, IBD patients with their genetically identical healthy co-twins. Each individual had, on average, about 151 000 unique TCRalpha sequences and 181 000 unique TCRbeta sequences available for analysis. Overall study results and their limits: No difference in repertoire similarity was observed between concordant and discordant twins, possibly owing to limited statistical power. The analysis was unable to tell apart different T cell subtypes. No single strong signal or clonotype linked to IBD turned up in the results, so the idea that one exists was not supported. TCRbeta repertoire diversity, by inverse Simpson index, was decreased in IBD patients compared with their healthy co-twins. Differing immunosuppressive treatments among patients may have added background noise and inter-individual variability to the repertoires. Compared with healthy twins, IBD patients shared fewer clonotypes with other individuals, and the difference was most pronounced in patients with signs of disease activity.

The library was generated by 5' RACE. Preparation of each TCR library used approximately 3,500 ng of total RNA. For each sample, cDNA synthesis with SMARTScribe reverse transcriptase was split into eight separate reactions. During cDNA synthesis, unique molecular identifiers containing a 6-nucleotide sample barcode were introduced by template switching. TCRalpha and TCRbeta cDNA was amplified by two nested PCRs of 16 and 9 cycles, with bead purification after each PCR. Before amplification, cDNA was treated with uracil DNA-glycosylase and purified using the QIAquick PCR purification kit. The second PCR added Illumina TruSeq-compatible adapters along with sample-specific barcodes. Library quality and concentration were checked on TapeStation and Qubit, and libraries were pooled at 5 to 6.5 ng each. Sequencing of pooled libraries was carried out on an Illumina HiSeq2500 single-index Rapid Run using 2 x 100 bp reads and custom sequencing primers. As for the original processing: UMI-based consensus assembly with MiGEC version 1.2.6 was used to correct PCR and sequencing errors. MiXCR version 2.1.1 was used to carry out V(D)J alignment, clonotype assembly and CDR3 extraction. Normalisation of gene usage, clonotype sharing and MAIT/NKT TCR abundance was achieved by analysing the top 1000, 10 000 and 20 000 clonotypes per sample. Diversity was computed as the inverse Simpson index with the vegan R package after downsampling to 27 000 UMIs. Statistical testing used paired Mann-Whitney U tests on the discordant twin pairs and applied Benjamini-Hochberg correction for multiple testing. TCRdb reprocessed the reads, and each CDR3 protein sequence is entered once, without DNA. The V and J calls and clone size come from TCRdb's table, not from the authors' own analysis. The record for this sample contains roughly 170,000 distinct CDR3 sequences. 7.4% of the sample comes from the top ten.

From its cysteine to its phenylalanine, the CDR3 spans 15 amino acids. No DNA is given. The germline V gene encodes CDR1 SEHNR and CDR2 FQNEAQ (reference sequence). A roughly 2.7 ml peripheral blood sample was drawn into PAXgene tubes per donor and stored at -80°C. Without any T cell sorting, total RNA was extracted from whole blood using the PAXgene blood miRNA kit on an automated QIAcube. Peripheral blood from monozygotic twin pairs concordant or discordant for inflammatory bowel disease was subjected to deep TCRalpha and TCRbeta repertoire profiling with unique molecular barcoding. For every twin pair, smoking habits were documented, and each individual was categorised as a current, former or never smoker. As for this clonotype: Its antigen is not yet known.

This clonotype was sampled from a human donor with ulcerative colitis or Crohn's disease, or a healthy co-twin of an affected twin (not recorded which). The rearranged chain carries TRBV7-9 and TRBJ1-2; the TRBD1 assignment by TCRdb is unverifiable without DNA. Sequencing was performed on blood. The CDR3 protein is CASSYAQGLGYGYTF.